The 13 T cell receptor beta chains reported below all come from one sample, sequenced in a study of blood T cells in healthy people across ages. Using a J-beta primer mix together with a sample-barcoded 5' primer, a second PCR was run for roughly 7 to 11 cycles. One entry per CDR3 protein, called by TCRdb with MiXCR from the 5' RACE reads. Among over 950,000 distinct CDR3 sequences listed, about two fifths were seen once. The specimen was blood. The receptors here all came from a man aged 18 to 35 in good health.

This clonotype was picked up a small number of times. The rearrangement links TRBV24-1 to TRBJ2-2; D unclear. Looked up from germline, CDR1 is KGHDR and CDR2 is SFDVKD. Between the trimmed V and J ends, which lost 3 bases and 7 bases, there was a span of 20 bases. The CDR3 is 17 amino acids. CDR3 coding DNA: TGTGCCACCAGTGATGTGGATGTTTGGGGAATTAGCGGGGAGCTGTTTTTT. The encoded protein is CATSDVDVWGISGELFF.

This clonotype was counted between two and nine times. The chain uses TRBV20-1 and TRBJ2-7; 11 bases match TRBD1. The germline V gene encodes CDR1 DFQATT and CDR2 SNEGSKA (reference sequence). Trimming removed 6 bases from V and 7 bases from J; junction bases left unmatched: 8. The CDR3 is 13 amino acids. CDR3 sequence reads: CSAGQGALEEQYF. CDR3 coding DNA: TGCAGTGCCGGACAGGGGGCGCTCGAAGAGCAGTACTTC.

The V and J genes are TRBV6-4 and TRBJ2-1; 8 nucleotides align to TRBD2. Germline loops: CDR1 MRHNA, CDR2 SNTAGT. With V trimmed by 6 bases and J by 2 bases, 6 bases remained unmatched. This CDR3 spans 15 amino acids. DNA for the CDR3: TGTGCCAGCAGCCAGACTAGCGCACCCTACAATGAGCAGTTCTTC. Amino acids: CASSQTSAPYNEQFF.

The genes are TRBV6-2 or TRBV6-3 and TRBJ2-1; perhaps TRBD2 as D (6 bases). The length of the CDR3 is 13 residues. V was clipped by 0 bases and J by 9 bases, with 9 bases between them. In germline, CDR1 is MNHEY, CDR2 SVGEGT. CDR3 in DNA: TGTGCCAGCAGTTACTCACTAGCTAGTGAGCAGTTCTTC. Residues: CASSYSLASEQFF.

This clonotype was seen more than once but under ten times. The chain couples TRBV28 to TRBJ1-2; 9 nucleotides match TRBD1. The V gene's germline CDR1 is MDHEN and CDR2 SYDVKM. The CDR3 runs to 13 residues. The ends lost 5 bases at V and 10 bases at J; junction bases unmatched: 8. In DNA, the CDR3 is TGTGCCAGCAGTCCAGGGGACAGGGTTGACTACACCTTC. Encoded protein: CASSPGDRVDYTF.

The rearrangement joins TRBV12-3 or TRBV12-4 to TRBJ2-5, with D perhaps TRBD2 (5 bases). The V end lost 2 bases, the J end lost 0 bases, and 13 bases lay between the germline ends. The CDR3 covers 16 residues. In nucleotides, the CDR3 is TGTGCCAGCAGTTTAAGCCCCCCGGGGTACCAAGAGACCCAGTACTTC. This translates into CASSLSPPGYQETQYF.

This clonotype was seen a few times. CDR3 DNA: TGCGCCAGCAGCCAAGATGCCCTAGCGGTGTCGGCCCAGTACTTC. Its translation is CASSQDALAVSAQYF. The J gene is TRBJ2-5, the V gene TRBV4-3; 7 bases align to TRBD2. This CDR3 contains 15 residues. Trimming cost V 0 bases and J 9 bases; bases outside gene matches: 10. Per germline, CDR1 LGHNA and CDR2 YSLEER.

This clonotype turned up a few times. The rearrangement joins TRBV20-1 to TRBJ1-4; weak D call: TRBD1 (5 bases). This CDR3 spans 14 amino acids. CDR1 and CDR2 from the germline V gene are DFQATT and SNEGSKA (reference sequence). V dropped 3 bases and J dropped 3 bases, with 11 bases sitting between them. The CDR3 spells CSASNRLANEKLFF. CDR3 DNA: TGCAGTGCTAGTAACAGGCTGGCTAATGAAAAACTGTTTTTT.

The table lists this clonotype with a count of one. The chain carries TRBV20-1 and TRBJ1-2; unclear D gene. The CDR3 consists of 12 residues. Germline loops: CDR1 DFQATT, CDR2 SNEGSKA (reference sequence). Trimming stripped 0 bases from V and 3 bases from J, with 5 bases between. In DNA form, the CDR3 reads TGCAGTGCTAGAGATGTTCACTATGGCTACACCTTC. It yields the protein CSARDVHYGYTF.

This clonotype turned up a few times. This chain joins TRBV29-1 and TRBJ1-2, with 9 bases matching TRBD1. The CDR3 is 17 amino acids. V dropped 1 base and J dropped 1; count of bases not matched to a gene: 10. Per germline, CDR1 SQVTM and CDR2 ANQGSEA. CDR3 protein: CSVEGGSGQGFNYGYTF. The CDR3 bases are TGCAGCGTTGAAGGAGGTTCGGGACAGGGATTTAACTATGGCTACACCTTC.

V usage is TRBV28 and J usage is TRBJ1-2; D gene ambiguous. The germline CDR1 and CDR2 sequences are MDHEN and SYDVKM. The germline V and J ends were trimmed by 4 bases and 3 bases, with 12 bases remaining between them. CDR3 length: 14 amino acids. DNA of the CDR3: TGTGCCAGCAGTTCCCCGACGACCTACTATGGCTACACCTTC. Translated, it gives CASSSPTTYYGYTF.

The rearrangement uses TRBV4-1 and TRBJ1-1, with a tentative D call TRBD1 (5 bases). This CDR3 region has 15 residues. Trimming removed 2 bases at V and 4 bases at J, with 14 bases between. CDR1 and CDR2 from the germline V gene are MGHRA and YSYEKL. CDR3: CASSQLRVMSTEAFF. The CDR3, as DNA: TGCGCCAGCAGCCAACTCAGGGTGATGAGCACTGAAGCTTTCTTT.

This clonotype was observed at least ten times. V is TRBV12-3 or TRBV12-4 and J is TRBJ1-2; unclear D gene. V was clipped by 1 base and J by 2 bases, with 11 bases between them. The CDR3 totals 15 residues. CDR3 sequence (DNA): TGTGCCAGCAGTTTAGATCCGGCGGCAAACTATGGCTACACCTTC. It translates to CASSLDPAANYGYTF.